This T cell receptor beta chain was captured in a study of blood T cell repertoires in COVID-19. As for the study in general: Acute and convalescent COVID-19 specimens originated in the United States, Italy and Spain.

TCRdb's copy holds only in-frame clones and misses some; the assay was immunoSEQ multiplex PCR. The sample yields a few hundred thousand clones, roughly 86% seen once. CDR3 length: 14 amino acids. Per germline, CDR1 MNHEY and CDR2 SMNVEV (reference sequence). V lost 4 bases and J lost 4; bases outside the gene matches: 2. Sample: PBMCs or T cells enriched from blood (not recorded which). The receptor comes from a man aged 40-49 years in a cohort exposed to, infected with or recovered from COVID-19 (not recorded which). The rearrangement uses TRBV27 and TRBJ2-3; TRBD1 aligns across 10 bases. In nucleotides, the CDR3 is TGTGCCAGCAGTTCGGGACAGGGGTCAGATACGCAGTATTTT. Amino acids: CASSSGQGSDTQYF.